These T cell receptor beta chains were read from a single sample in a study of shared clonotypes between healthy human individuals. TCRdb's copy holds only in-frame clones and misses some; the assay was immunoSEQ multiplex PCR. The table lists millions of clones, approximately 92% of them singletons, with over 0.12% in the top ten. The sample taken for sequencing was naive CD4+ T cells sorted from blood. Receptor source: a man between 18 and 29 years old in good health. Both conserved end residues are part of each CDR3. Fields, in order: V gene, D gene, J gene, clone size, CDR3 DNA, CDR3 protein. D genes are given only for firm matches. Where a row states a size, it is once, few, many or the class of an expanded clone; other rows omit it.

TRBV30,TRBD1,TRBJ2-7,NA,TGTGCCTGGAGACCGACAGGGGCCTACGAGCAGTACTTC,CAWRPTGAYEQYF
TRBV2,NA,TRBJ1-6,NA,TGTGCCAGCAGTGAAGCGGCCCCTGGGACTAATTCACCCCTCCACTTT,CASSEAAPGTNSPLHF
TRBV29-1,TRBD1,TRBJ1-4,NA,TGCAGCGTTGTAGACAGGGGGGCTAATGAAAAACTGTTTTTT,CSVVDRGANEKLFF
TRBV15,TRBD1,TRBJ2-1,NA,TGTGCCACCAGCAGGGACAGGGGGAGCTACAATGAGCAGTTCTTC,CATSRDRGSYNEQFF
TRBV7-9,NA,TRBJ1-1,few,TGTGCCAGCAGCCCGCAGACGGGGAACACTGAAGCTTTCTTT,CASSPQTGNTEAFF
TRBV6-6,TRBD1,TRBJ1-6,NA,TGTGCCAGCCGCTACCGACAGGGGGAGAGCTCACCCCTCCACTTT,CASRYRQGESSPLHF
TRBV6-1,NA,TRBJ1-1,NA,TGTGCCAGCAGTGAAGCGTCCCGCAGGGTCACTGAAGCTTTCTTT,CASSEASRRVTEAFF
TRBV11-2,NA,TRBJ1-2,NA,TGTGCCAGCAGCTTAGATGGAGCTAACTATGGCTACACCTTC,CASSLDGANYGYTF
TRBV2,TRBD2,TRBJ2-3,NA,TGTGCCAGCACACCTTTTACGGGGGGGCCTAGCACAGATACGCAGTATTTT,CASTPFTGGPSTDTQYF
TRBV7-2,NA,TRBJ2-1,NA,TGTGCCACCAGGGAACGGGCGGGCAATGAGCAGTTCTTC,CATRERAGNEQFF
TRBV5-4,NA,TRBJ2-2,NA,TGTGCCAGCAGTTATTCAGTCCGGGGCGCGAACACCGGGGAGCTGTTTTTT,CASSYSVRGANTGELFF
TRBV9,NA,TRBJ1-3,NA,TGTGCCAGCAGCGTAGTAGAGCCTCTCTCTGGAAACACCATATATTTT,CASSVVEPLSGNTIYF
TRBV6-5,NA,TRBJ2-2,NA,TGTGCCAGCAGTTTAAGCCTGAACACCGGGGAGCTGTTTTTT,CASSLSLNTGELFF
TRBV4-2,TRBD2,TRBJ2-5,NA,TGTGCCAGCAGCCAAGATTCACTAGCGGGGGGGAGCGAGACCCAGTACTTC,CASSQDSLAGGSETQYF
TRBV6-1,NA,TRBJ2-7,NA,TGTGCCAGCAGTGAATATTACGGATCATCCTACGAGCAGTACTTC,CASSEYYGSSYEQYF
TRBV6-6,TRBD1,TRBJ1-2,NA,TGTGCCAGCAGCAGAGAGGACAGGTTTGGCTACACCTTC,CASSREDRFGYTF
TRBV5-4,NA,TRBJ2-7,NA,TGTGCCAGCAGCTTGACAGCTACCTACGAGCAGTACTTC,CASSLTATYEQYF
TRBV19,NA,TRBJ2-4,NA,TGTGCCAGTAGCGACCCCGGGTTAGCCAAAAACATTCAGTACTTC,CASSDPGLAKNIQYF
TRBV4-1,NA,TRBJ1-2,NA,TGCGCCAGCAGCCAACCCCGGTCCGGGGGGGAAAACTATGGCTACACCTTC,CASSQPRSGGENYGYTF
TRBV5-6,TRBD2,TRBJ2-3,NA,TGTGCCAGCAGCTTACCACTAGCGGGAACAGATACGCAGTATTTT,CASSLPLAGTDTQYF
TRBV11-1,NA,TRBJ1-1,NA,TGTGCCAGCAGCCCGGGACCTATGAACACTGAAGCTTTCTTT,CASSPGPMNTEAFF
TRBV2,NA,TRBJ1-6,NA,TGTGCCAGCAGGAGGGGACGTAGCTCCTATAATTCACCCCTCCACTTT,CASRRGRSSYNSPLHF
TRBV6-6,TRBD1,TRBJ1-1,NA,TGTGCCAGCAGCATAACAGGGGGTAGCACTGAAGCTTTCTTT,CASSITGGSTEAFF
TRBV2,TRBD1,TRBJ1-2,once,TGTGCCAGCAGGGCAACAGGGGATGGCTACACCTTC,CASRATGDGYTF
TRBV27,TRBD1,TRBJ1-5,NA,TGTGCCAGCAGCCGGGACAGTAGCAATCAGCCCCAGCATTTT,CASSRDSSNQPQHF
TRBV10-2,NA,TRBJ2-1,NA,TGCGCCAGCAGTGACCCGGGTTTTAGCCAGTTCTTC,CASSDPGFSQFF
TRBV7-2,TRBD1,TRBJ2-1,NA,TGTGCCAGCAGCTTAAGGACAGGGGGGCTTAGCTCCTACAATGAGCAGTTCTTC,CASSLRTGGLSSYNEQFF
TRBV7-2,NA,TRBJ1-4,NA,TGTGCCAGCAGCCTACAGGGCTTTAATGAAAAACTGTTTTTT,CASSLQGFNEKLFF
TRBV10-3,TRBD1,TRBJ1-4,NA,TGTGCCATCAGTGAAACGACAGGGGTTAGTGAAAAACTGTTTTTT,CAISETTGVSEKLFF
TRBV1,NA,TRBJ2-3,NA,TGCACCAGCAGCCAAGATAGGCGAGCGGGAGTTAAAGATACGCAGTATTTT,CTSSQDRRAGVKDTQYF
TRBV7-6,NA,TRBJ1-5,NA,TGTGCCAGCAGCTTAAGTGGGCATAGCAATCAGCCCCAGCATTTT,CASSLSGHSNQPQHF
TRBV19,TRBD2,TRBJ2-2,NA,TGTGCCAGTAGCCGCCCTAGCGGGGGCTCGACCGGGGAGCTGTTTTTT,CASSRPSGGSTGELFF
TRBV7-8,NA,TRBJ1-6,NA,TGTGCCAGCAGCTTAGGCCAGGGTACTTCACCCCTCCACTTT,CASSLGQGTSPLHF
TRBV6-1,TRBD1,TRBJ2-5,NA,TGTGCCAGCAGTGAAACAGGGGGGAGGTTTGGGACCCAGTACTTC,CASSETGGRFGTQYF
TRBV6-4,TRBD1,TRBJ1-5,NA,TGTGCCAGCAGTGACTCAAAGGGGAGGGGGCTTCAGCCCCAGCATTTT,CASSDSKGRGLQPQHF
TRBV7-2,NA,TRBJ1-5,NA,TGTGCCAGCAGCTTAAGAGGGGTCGAGCCCCAGCATTTT,CASSLRGVEPQHF
TRBV5-1,TRBD1,TRBJ1-2,NA,TGCGCCAGCAGCTTGTTCGGGACAGGGTCCCATGGCTACACCTTC,CASSLFGTGSHGYTF
TRBV18,NA,TRBJ1-4,NA,TGTGCCAGCTCACCACGGGAGGCAACTAATGAAAAACTGTTTTTT,CASSPREATNEKLFF
TRBV5-5,NA,TRBJ2-4,NA,TGTGCCAGCAGCCCAGGCGATCTGGTTCAAGACATTCAGTACTTC,CASSPGDLVQDIQYF
TRBV5-1,NA,TRBJ2-7,NA,TGCGCCAGCAGCTTGTTTCCGGACTACGAGCAGTACTTC,CASSLFPDYEQYF
TRBV7-2,NA,TRBJ2-1,NA,TGTGCCAGCAGCTCCGGGCCTGGATTTCTTCCTGAGCAGTTCTTC,CASSSGPGFLPEQFF
TRBV7-2,NA,TRBJ2-6,NA,TGTGCCAGCAGCTTCAGGGGCGGGTCTGGGGCCAACGTCCTGACTTTC,CASSFRGGSGANVLTF
TRBV7-9,NA,TRBJ1-1,once,TGTGCCAGCAGCCGACGCGACAGAAAGAACACTGAAGCTTTCTTT,CASSRRDRKNTEAFF
TRBV18,NA,TRBJ2-2,few,TGTGCCAGCCACACAGGGATCGTCGCCGGGGAGCTGTTTTTT,CASHTGIVAGELFF
TRBV18,NA,TRBJ2-2,NA,TGTGCCAGCTCCCCCCGGGGAACTAACACCGGGGAGCTGTTTTTT,CASSPRGTNTGELFF
TRBV20-1,NA,TRBJ1-2,NA,TGCAGTGCTACCGGGACATTCGGCTACACCTTC,CSATGTFGYTF
TRBV4-1,TRBD1,TRBJ1-4,NA,TGCGCCAGCAGCCAAGATAAGGGGGACAGGGGGCCGGGAGAAAAACTGTTTTTT,CASSQDKGDRGPGEKLFF
TRBV4-1,NA,TRBJ2-1,NA,TGCGCCAGCAGCCAAGAAGAGAGGGGTAGGTCCTACAATGAGCAGTTCTTC,CASSQEERGRSYNEQFF
TRBV30,TRBD1,TRBJ1-5,NA,TGTGCCTGGAGTGTAGGGGACAGGCGGGGGCCCCAGCATTTT,CAWSVGDRRGPQHF
TRBV29-1,NA,TRBJ2-3,NA,TGCAGCGTTGGACCCGGAGGAGGGACAGATACGCAGTATTTT,CSVGPGGGTDTQYF